These T cell receptor beta chains were read from a single sample in a study of technical replicates of blood from a handful of donors. TCRdb's table, derived via immunoSEQ multiplex PCR, lists solely in-frame clones and lacks some. Of about 80,000 clones detected, 85% to 95% appear once; the ten largest clones hold over 0.4%. Sequencing used T cells isolated from PBMCs. These receptors all stem from a human donor in good health. Each CDR3 is given with its conserved first and last residue. Each record gives: V gene, J gene, D gene, clone size, CDR3 DNA, CDR3 protein. D genes are given only for firm matches. The size field is filled for only some rows; it gives once, few, many or a size class.

TRBV5-1,TRBJ1-1,TRBD1,.,TGCGCCAGCAGCCTACGACAGGGGTTGGACACTGAAGCTTTCTTT,CASSLRQGLDTEAFF
TRBV6-6,TRBJ1-2,TRBD1,.,TGTGCCAGCAGTACAGGGACAGGGGGCGACTATGGCTACACCTTC,CASSTGTGGDYGYTF
TRBV19,TRBJ2-5,TRBD2,.,TGTGCCAGTAGCCCCGGGGGGTTCCAAGAGACCCAGTACTTC,CASSPGGFQETQYF
TRBV27,TRBJ1-4,.,.,TGTGCCAGCAGCCAATTAATAGATGAAAAACTGTTTTTT,CASSQLIDEKLFF
TRBV6-6,TRBJ1-4,.,.,TGTGCCAGCAGTTACTCAGGGGAGGATGAAAAACTGTTTTTT,CASSYSGEDEKLFF
TRBV7-2,TRBJ1-2,.,.,TGTGCCAGCAGCCCCGACACGTCACCCTATGGCTACACCTTC,CASSPDTSPYGYTF
TRBV7-9,TRBJ1-1,.,.,TGTGCCAGCAGCTTAAGTGCGGTGAACACTGAAGCTTTCTTT,CASSLSAVNTEAFF
TRBV28,TRBJ1-3,.,.,TGTGCCAGCACCGATATCTCTAGCTCTGGAAACACCATATATTTT,CASTDISSSGNTIYF
TRBV9,TRBJ1-1,.,.,TGTGCCAGCAGCACTTATACTGAAGCTTTCTTT,CASSTYTEAFF
TRBV15,TRBJ2-7,.,once,TGTGCCGCGAGGGGGGGAAACTCCTACGAGCAGTACTTC,CAARGGNSYEQYF
TRBV7-9,TRBJ2-5,.,.,TGTGCCAGCAGCCCACCCCGGGGAGAGGGACAAGAGACCCAGTACTTC,CASSPPRGEGQETQYF
TRBV28,TRBJ2-1,TRBD2,.,TGTGCCAGCAGTTTGGGACTAGCTTCTTACAATGAGCAGTTCTTC,CASSLGLASYNEQFF
TRBV6-4,TRBJ2-2,.,.,TGTGCCAGTCGATTGACAGGCCTCGCATCCGGGGAGCTGTTTTTT,CASRLTGLASGELFF
TRBV4-1,TRBJ1-1,.,.,TGCGCCAGCAGCCCCTCGAACACTGAAGCTTTCTTT,CASSPSNTEAFF
TRBV4-2,TRBJ1-4,.,.,TGTGCCAGCAGCCAAGAAGGCAGAATGACAGAAAAACTGTTTTTT,CASSQEGRMTEKLFF
TRBV30,TRBJ1-5,TRBD1,.,TGTGCCTGGAGGGACAGGAGATTTAATCAGCCCCAGCATTTT,CAWRDRRFNQPQHF
TRBV7-2,TRBJ2-7,.,.,TGTGCCAGCAGCTTGGCAATTGACGAGCAGTACTTC,CASSLAIDEQYF
TRBV6-5,TRBJ2-1,.,.,TGTGCCAGCAGCCCCATTTCAACCTACAATGAGCAGTTCTTC,CASSPISTYNEQFF
TRBV27,TRBJ1-5,.,.,TGTGCCAGCAGTTTCCGGCAGCCCCAGCATTTT,CASSFRQPQHF
TRBV7-2,TRBJ1-4,TRBD1,.,TGTGCCAGCAGCTGGAGACAGGGCATGACTAATGAAAAACTGTTTTTT,CASSWRQGMTNEKLFF
TRBV5-1,TRBJ1-3,.,.,TGCGCCAGCAGCTTAACGGGATACTCTGGAAACACCATATATTTT,CASSLTGYSGNTIYF
TRBV27,TRBJ2-3,.,.,TGTGCCAGCAGTCCCCACAACACAGATACGCAGTATTTT,CASSPHNTDTQYF
TRBV2,TRBJ2-7,TRBD2,.,TGTGCCAGCAAAAATAGCGGGCCCGCATACGAGCAGTACTTC,CASKNSGPAYEQYF
TRBV27,TRBJ1-2,TRBD1,.,TGTGCCAGCGGAAGGGACAGCTTTTATGGCTACACCTTC,CASGRDSFYGYTF
TRBV7-8,TRBJ2-3,TRBD2,.,TGTGCCAGCAGCCCGTACCTTTATAGCGGGGGGTCGGGAGATACGCAGTATTTT,CASSPYLYSGGSGDTQYF
TRBV9,TRBJ1-3,.,.,TGTGCCAGCAGCGTAGGTGCAGGGAACTCTGGAAACACCATATATTTT,CASSVGAGNSGNTIYF
TRBV28,TRBJ2-7,TRBD2,.,TGTGCCAGCAGACCAACTACGGGGGGGTTGGCGAACTTC,CASRPTTGGLANF
TRBV10-1,TRBJ2-3,TRBD2,.,TGCGCCAGCAGTGAGACCCGGACTAGCGCAGATACGCAGTATTTT,CASSETRTSADTQYF
TRBV28,TRBJ2-7,TRBD1,.,TGTGCCAGCAGCAGAGCGCCGGGACAGGGGGACCACGAGCAGTACTTC,CASSRAPGQGDHEQYF
TRBV2,TRBJ2-3,.,.,TGTGCCAGCTTAGTGGAGGGAGATACGCAGTATTTT,CASLVEGDTQYF
TRBV19,TRBJ2-5,.,.,TGTGCCAGCCAAATCAGGCAGGGGCCGGGAGAGACCCAGTACTTC,CASQIRQGPGETQYF
TRBV5-4,TRBJ2-7,.,.,TGTGCCAGCAGCTCCTTAGCGCGCGTCTCCTACGAGCAGTACTTC,CASSSLARVSYEQYF
TRBV5-4,TRBJ1-1,.,once,TGTGCCAGCAGCTTAGTCCCGAGAGCCGACACTGAAGCTTTCTTT,CASSLVPRADTEAFF
TRBV4-1,TRBJ2-3,TRBD2,.,TGCGCCAGCAGCCAAGTCGCTAGCGGGAGAGGGGCAGATACGCAGTATTTT,CASSQVASGRGADTQYF
TRBV4-1,TRBJ2-3,.,.,TGCGCCAGCAGCCAAGATCGACTCTTGGCAGATACGCAGTATTTT,CASSQDRLLADTQYF
TRBV15,TRBJ2-2,.,.,TGTGCCACCAGCAATTGTTGCGAGGCCACCGGGGAGCTGTTTTTT,CATSNCCEATGELFF
TRBV10-3,TRBJ2-5,TRBD1,.,TGTGCCATCAGTGTTGCCGGGACAGCACAAGAGACCCAGTACTTC,CAISVAGTAQETQYF
TRBV11-3,TRBJ1-5,.,.,TGTGCCAGCAGCTTAGCACAGAATCAGCCCCAGCATTTT,CASSLAQNQPQHF
TRBV7-3,TRBJ2-1,.,few,TGTGCCAGCAGTTCCCAGGGAGCGGGCCACAGGGAGCAGTTCTTC,CASSSQGAGHREQFF
TRBV9,TRBJ1-2,TRBD1,.,TGTGCCAGCAGCTCACAGGGGGCCTTCTCTGGCTACACCTTC,CASSSQGAFSGYTF
TRBV28,TRBJ2-5,.,.,TGTGCCAGCAGTTTAGAACAGCAAGAGACCCAGTACTTC,CASSLEQQETQYF
TRBV6-6,TRBJ1-1,.,.,TGTGCCAGCAGGAGTCATAAGGCAGGGGTCGCTTTCTTT,CASRSHKAGVAFF
TRBV2,TRBJ1-2,TRBD1,.,TGTGCCAGCAGTGCAGACAGGGAACGGGGCTACACCTTC,CASSADRERGYTF
TRBV6-1,TRBJ1-2,TRBD1,.,TGTGCCAGCAGTGAAGACAGGGGGGCGTACTATGGCTACACCTTC,CASSEDRGAYYGYTF
TRBV30,TRBJ2-1,.,.,TGTGCCTGCCCTAAAGTTAGCTCCTACAATGAGCAGTTCTTC,CACPKVSSYNEQFF
TRBV5-1,TRBJ1-1,.,.,TGCGCCAGCAGCTTCTTCGGGACGGGAGTCGAAGCTTTCTTT,CASSFFGTGVEAFF
TRBV19,TRBJ1-1,.,.,TGTGCCAGTAGTATATTTACGGACACTGAAGCTTTCTTT,CASSIFTDTEAFF
TRBV4-3,TRBJ2-7,.,.,TGCGCCAGCAGCCAAGATATCGGGGACTACGAGCAGTACTTC,CASSQDIGDYEQYF
TRBV14,TRBJ2-5,TRBD2,.,TGTGCCAGCAGCCCCACGAGCGGGAGTTTTGAGACCCAGTACTTC,CASSPTSGSFETQYF
TRBV7-9,TRBJ1-5,TRBD1,.,TGTGCCAGCAGCCGGACAGGGGATCAGCCCCAGCATTTT,CASSRTGDQPQHF
TRBV11-2,TRBJ1-1,.,.,TGTGCCAGCAGCTCCCACACGAACACTGAAGCTTTCTTT,CASSSHTNTEAFF